This T cell receptor beta chain comes out of a study of long-term antiretroviral therapy in people with HIV (dated by TCRdb to between 2022 and 2023). Study-wide context: The earliest samples were collected roughly a decade before the 2015 WHO recommendation for immediate ART, at a time when ART was usually postponed until CD4 counts fell. The cohort contributed under 200 cryopreserved PBMC samples from around 33 adults with confirmed HIV infection, collected serially over a mean of about 6 years (range 1-12). No cross-contamination during QIAcube processing was seen in test extractions of a monoclonal T-cell line run alongside 25 to 35 polyclonal samples. Whether ART initiation and durable HIV suppression were associated with changes in peripheral blood TRB repertoire composition and diversity was tested in a retrospective serial study. Of the approximately 30 participants with HIV, 10 to 11 were female.

Regarding this clone: Its recognized antigen is unknown. There are no base qualities to consult, and no much larger clone falls within one base.

To be included, a participant needed at least one PBMC sample from before ART initiation plus at least two post-ART samples. Treatment was received in the United States of America by all participants with HIV. Before DNA extraction, cryopreserved samples of roughly 0.9-11 million PBMC were thawed and washed. At the time of the earliest PBMC sample for each participant with HIV, ages ranged from roughly 23 to 55 years. PBMC samples from each participant spanned 1-4 timepoints before ART initiation and 2-8 timepoints after ART initiation, with a median of 7 samples. Serial HIV viral load, CD4+ T-cell count, ART history and demographic data were obtained for every participant. A Qiagen kit on a QIAcube was used to extract genomic DNA from unsorted PBMC, with samples processed in batches of 12. The full study reports these points: Inferences about post-ART repertoire changes are limited because no data were available on ART adherence, viral resistance or therapy changes. The samples span the years 2004 to 2017, and the ART regimens used may be less effective than current regimens. Since PBMC availability was limited, sequencing covered only the TCR beta chain, with no alpha chain pairing. CDR3 length ranges in HIV repertoires were narrower than in controls, and network structure suggested an antigen-experienced repertoire with only a slight naive shift after ART. The repertoire was dominated across all time points by expanded TRB clones identified before ART initiation, although this dominance was seen to fluctuate and to decrease in many PLHIV after ART. Because pre-ART samples had limited cell numbers, profiling was done on unsorted PBMC rather than on sorted CD4+ and CD8+ T cells. ART initiation was associated with a significant increase in TRB diversity, but diversity stayed significantly below transplant donor controls even after long-term ART.

Sequencing of the TRB variable region was done with the immunoSEQ hsTCRB v3.0 assay at survey level resolution. The targeted TRB sequencing depth was about 40,000-55,000 T-cell genomes per sample. TRB libraries were pooled and sequenced on an Illumina MiSeq using a v3 150-cycle kit. On the study's bioinformatics: Repertoire analysis was performed in R inside a reproducible Nextflow workflow that covered QC, data transformation and analysis. Custom analyses were implemented in LymphoSeq2, an R package for AIRR-Seq data exploration. A few samples yielding fewer than 5000 total TRB sequences were excluded, leaving 188 analyzed HIV repertoires. Among the 180 to 200 HIV repertoires that were kept, 59 were collected before ART initiation and 120 to 140 were collected after ART initiation. Each repertoire was downsampled to 5000 TRB nucleotide sequences, and summary statistics were averaged across 100 downsampling iterations. The analysis kept only TRB sequences whose CDR3 regions were at least seven amino acids long. Diversity was measured with a Shannon entropy-derived clonality score and the Gini coefficient. Repertoire networks linked the top 5000 CDR3 amino acid sequences whenever two sequences differed by an edit distance of one. For TRB CDR3 amino acid sequences, GLIPH2 was used to predict antigen specificity groups and MHC restriction. Known CMV, EBV, HIV or tissue antigen associations were flagged by matching CDR3 amino acid sequences against VDJdb and McPAS-TCR. Pre-ART, post-ART and control groups were compared with Wilcoxon signed-rank tests and Holm-Bonferroni correction. Here the immuneACCESS table is served through TCRdb, limited to in-frame sequences with V and J called. Missing clones are a known gap in these copies; in checked studies unresolved V genes cover under half, and the rest lacks a known reason. The V and J calls and clone size are taken from that table; D and trimming were inferred from the DNA. Across this sample there are approximately 27,000 clones, with approximately 90% seen only once. Approximately 4% of the sample lies in the top ten.

Including cysteine and phenylalanine, the CDR3 has 14 amino acids. The CDR3 DNA has 42 bases and is translated from base 1. Reading the germline V gene (reference sequence) gives CDR1 LNHDA and CDR2 SQIVND. After removal of 5 bases from V and 6 bases from J, the junction retains 9 bases not matched to a gene. This receptor was obtained from a man younger than 30 with HIV. The receptor chain draws on TRBV19 and TRBJ1-2, and 7 junctional nucleotides match TRBD1. The sample here was unsorted PBMCs, taken 3.1 years after starting antiretroviral therapy. The CDR3 protein is CASSPSDRVDGYTF. In nucleotide form, the sequence is TGTGCCAGTAGTCCGTCCGACAGGGTAGATGGCTACACCTTC. Supplemented by the reference TRBV19 and TRBJ1-2 proteins around the CDR3, the complete variable domain is DGGITQSPKYLFRKEGQNVTLSCEQNLNHDAMYWYRQDPGQGLRLIYYSQIVNDFQKGDIAEGYSVSREKKESFPLTVTSAQKNPTAFYLCASSPSDRVDGYTFGSGTRLTVV.